This TCR beta chain is from a study of neurological immune-mediated disorders. This clonotype showed up many times. Antigen: not known. CDR3 length equals 17 residues. Trimming took 0 bases from V and 9 from J, leaving 18 bases between them. Germline-derived CDR1 and CDR2 are LGHNA and YNFKEQ. Findings and caveats of the study: None of the CDR3 amino acid sequences of expanded clones were shared across subjects, and this suggested private repertoires in all groups.

5'RACE with 10-nucleotide random UMIs produced the cDNA. TCRdb reprocessed the 5' RACE reads with MiXCR, giving one entry per CDR3 protein. Of about 48,000 distinct CDR3 sequences listed, about 25% are singletons. Sequencing was done on a sample of PBMCs. This TCR was sampled from an older woman in good health. The gene calls are TRBV4-2 and TRBJ1-6, with a weak D call TRBD1 (6 bases). Here the CDR3 reads CASSQDLWGHGGSPLHF. In DNA form, the CDR3 reads TGTGCCAGCAGCCAAGATCTCTGGGGGCACGGGGGTTCACCCCTCCACTTT.